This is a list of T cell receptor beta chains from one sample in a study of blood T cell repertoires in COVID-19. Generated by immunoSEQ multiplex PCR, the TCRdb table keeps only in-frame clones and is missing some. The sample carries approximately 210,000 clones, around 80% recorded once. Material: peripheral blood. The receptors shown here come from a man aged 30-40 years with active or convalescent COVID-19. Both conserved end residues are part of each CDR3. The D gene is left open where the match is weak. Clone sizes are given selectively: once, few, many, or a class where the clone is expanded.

TGTGCCACCAGTGACCCTGGACAGCGGGGGGACTATGGCTACACCTTC,CATSDPGQRGDYGYTF,TRBV24-1,.,TRBJ1-2,.
TGTGCCAGTAGGTCAGGGTTCGGTTCACCCCTCCACTTT,CASRSGFGSPLHF,TRBV19,.,TRBJ1-6,.
TGTGCCACCAGCAGAGAAGGGACAGTCTATGGCTACACCTTC,CATSREGTVYGYTF,TRBV15,TRBD1,TRBJ1-2,.
TGTGCCTGGAGTGTACTAGAGGGGGCGCCGGCTTTCTTT,CAWSVLEGAPAFF,TRBV30,TRBD1,TRBJ1-1,.
TGTGCCAGCAGACAGGGGTTCGAGGAGACCCAGTACTTC,CASRQGFEETQYF,TRBV28,TRBD1,TRBJ2-5,.
TGTGCCAGCAGCTTACGGGGCAGGGGTTTGTCTGGAAACACCATATATTTT,CASSLRGRGLSGNTIYF,TRBV7-9,.,TRBJ1-3,.
TGTGCCAGCAGCTTAGGGCAGGGAGGGGATTCACCCCTCCACTTT,CASSLGQGGDSPLHF,TRBV7-2,.,TRBJ1-6,.
TGTGCCAGCAGAGCGACAGAACTTTGGGCCATTCAGTACTTC,CASRATELWAIQYF,TRBV2,.,TRBJ2-4,.
TGCGCCAGCAGTCAAGTCATCTCCAGGGGGGAACCCACAGATACGCAGTATTTT,CASSQVISRGEPTDTQYF,TRBV23-1,.,TRBJ2-3,.
TGTGCCAGCAGTTTGTCCGGGACAGGGGTTTACGAGCAGTACTTC,CASSLSGTGVYEQYF,TRBV6-2/TRBV6-3,TRBD1,TRBJ2-7,.
TGTGCCAGCAGCCGCCCGGACAGGGGCTACACCTTC,CASSRPDRGYTF,TRBV6-5,TRBD1,TRBJ1-2,.
TGCGCCAGCAGCACCACGGACAGGAACTATGGCTACACCTTC,CASSTTDRNYGYTF,TRBV5-1,TRBD1,TRBJ1-2,.
TGCGCCAGCAGCTCTACTAGCGCTTCCTACGAGCAGTACTTC,CASSSTSASYEQYF,TRBV5-1,TRBD2,TRBJ2-7,.
TGTGCCTGGGGGACAGATTACAATGAGCAGTTCTTC,CAWGTDYNEQFF,TRBV30,TRBD1,TRBJ2-1,.
TGCGCCAGCAGTCAGGGGCTTGAATCCTCTGGAAACACCATATATTTT,CASSQGLESSGNTIYF,TRBV5-1,.,TRBJ1-3,.
TGTGCCAGCAGTACGACTAGCCGTGAGCAGTTCTTC,CASSTTSREQFF,TRBV28,TRBD2,TRBJ2-1,.
TGTGCCAGCTCACCATCGGGGGGGAACGAGCAGTACTTC,CASSPSGGNEQYF,TRBV18,TRBD2,TRBJ2-7,.
TGTGCCAGCAGCCCTTTGTGGCGGGAGGGCCCCTACAATGAGCAGTTCTTC,CASSPLWREGPYNEQFF,TRBV28,TRBD2,TRBJ2-1,.
TGTGCCAGCAGCTTAGCGGGGGGGGCCTACGAGCAGTACTTC,CASSLAGGAYEQYF,TRBV7-6,TRBD2,TRBJ2-7,.
TGTGCCAGCACCCGGGGGGGGGACAGGGGCTACGAGCAGTACTTC,CASTRGGDRGYEQYF,TRBV5-4,TRBD1,TRBJ2-7,.
TGTGCCAGCAGCCAAGTCCAGTTGAGGGAGACCCAGTACTTC,CASSQVQLRETQYF,TRBV4-2,.,TRBJ2-5,.
TGTGCCAGCCCTTCTACCGGGACACCTTCCCCCCAGCAGTACTTC,CASPSTGTPSPQQYF,TRBV6-5,.,TRBJ2-7,.
TGTGCCAGCAGCCCCCAGGCGGGGGGGCAGGCCATTCAGTACTTC,CASSPQAGGQAIQYF,TRBV5-6,TRBD2,TRBJ2-4,.
TGTGCCAGCAGCTCGAGGACTCAAGAGACCCAGTACTTC,CASSSRTQETQYF,TRBV11-3,.,TRBJ2-5,.
TGTGCCAGCAGCTTAAAATGGGGGGCCGGGGAGCTGTTTTTT,CASSLKWGAGELFF,TRBV7-2,.,TRBJ2-2,.
TGTGCCAGCAGGTACACAGGGGTGAGCTCCTACGAGCAGTACTTC,CASRYTGVSSYEQYF,TRBV28,TRBD1,TRBJ2-7,.
TGCACCAGCAGCCCCCTAGCGGGACCGAACACCGGGGAGCTGTTTTTT,CTSSPLAGPNTGELFF,TRBV1,.,TRBJ2-2,.
TGTGCCAGCAGCAAATTTCCAGGGGGCCATAGCAATCAGCCCCAGCATTTT,CASSKFPGGHSNQPQHF,TRBV21-1,.,TRBJ1-5,.
TGCGCCAGCAGCCAAGATCTGACAGGGGGCCTCGGCTCACCCCTCCACTTT,CASSQDLTGGLGSPLHF,TRBV4-1,TRBD1,TRBJ1-6,.
TGTGCCACCATCCCTAGGACAGGCGCCTACGAGCAGTACTTC,CATIPRTGAYEQYF,TRBV25-1,TRBD1,TRBJ2-7,.
TGTGCCTGGAGACAGGGGACCACTGAAGCTTTCTTT,CAWRQGTTEAFF,TRBV30,TRBD1,TRBJ1-1,once
TGTGCCAGCAGCTTGCAGGGGGCCTACGAGCAGTACTTC,CASSLQGAYEQYF,TRBV7-9,TRBD1,TRBJ2-7,.
TGTGCCTGGAGTGACGGAGGGCCCAATCAGCCCCAGCATTTT,CAWSDGGPNQPQHF,TRBV30,.,TRBJ1-5,once
TGTGCCAGCGCAAATAGCGGGAGCTACGAGCAGTACTTC,CASANSGSYEQYF,TRBV7-2,TRBD2,TRBJ2-7,.
TGTGCCAGTAGTAGACGGGAGGGGTACGAGCAGTACTTC,CASSRREGYEQYF,TRBV19,TRBD2,TRBJ2-7,once
TGTGCCAGCAGCCGTCAGGGGACCACAGATACGCAGTATTTT,CASSRQGTTDTQYF,TRBV7-2,.,TRBJ2-3,.
TGTGCCAGCAGTTCCTCCGGGCCAACAGGGGTGAGAGGCTACACCTTC,CASSSSGPTGVRGYTF,TRBV28,TRBD1,TRBJ1-2,few
TGTGCCAGCAGTTCTACTTCCGTTCCAGATACGCAGTATTTT,CASSSTSVPDTQYF,TRBV27,.,TRBJ2-3,.
TGTGCCAGTAGTATAGGGCGACAGGGATCGGGCTCTGGAAACACCATATATTTT,CASSIGRQGSGSGNTIYF,TRBV19,TRBD1,TRBJ1-3,.
TGCGCCAGCAGCTTGCTAGGAGGGAATAATGAAAAACTGTTTTTT,CASSLLGGNNEKLFF,TRBV5-1,.,TRBJ1-4,few
TGTGCCAGCAGCTCGGGAGTAGCCTTAGTGCACAATGAGCAGTTCTTC,CASSSGVALVHNEQFF,TRBV21-1,.,TRBJ2-1,.
TGTGCCAGCAGTGAAAAGTGGGGAACAGGGACGCCACCCCTCCACTTT,CASSEKWGTGTPPLHF,TRBV6-1,.,TRBJ1-6,few
TGTGCCAGCAGTTTACTAGCGAACAATGAGCAGTTCTTC,CASSLLANNEQFF,TRBV25-1,TRBD2,TRBJ2-1,.
TGTGCCAGCAGCTCCCTTAGCGGGAGTCGTACCGGGGAGCTGTTTTTT,CASSSLSGSRTGELFF,TRBV7-2,TRBD2,TRBJ2-2,.
TGCGCCAGCAGCTTAACCGCGATACCGGGACTAGCGGGATACACAGATACGCAGTATTTT,CASSLTAIPGLAGYTDTQYF,TRBV4-3,TRBD2,TRBJ2-3,few
TGTGCCAGCAGTGAACAGGGGGCCAACGGGGAGCTGTTTTTT,CASSEQGANGELFF,TRBV2,TRBD1,TRBJ2-2,.
TGTGCCAGCAGCCCGGGACAGCGCTCCTACGAGCAGTACTTC,CASSPGQRSYEQYF,TRBV5-4,TRBD1,TRBJ2-7,once
TGTGCCAGCAGCCAAGTCGGTAGCGGGAGGTCCTCCTACGAGCAGTACTTC,CASSQVGSGRSSYEQYF,TRBV21-1,.,TRBJ2-7,.
TGTGCCAGCAGTTCGACACCCGCTATCTATGGCTACACCTTC,CASSSTPAIYGYTF,TRBV28,.,TRBJ1-2,few
TGCGCCAGCAGCCACCAGGGGGCGCAGGGCAAAAACATTCAGTACTTC,CASSHQGAQGKNIQYF,TRBV5-1,TRBD1,TRBJ2-4,once
TGTGCCAGCAGTTTATTTGGGAGGGGAGCGGGGAACACTGAAGCTTTCTTT,CASSLFGRGAGNTEAFF,TRBV28,.,TRBJ1-1,once
TGTGCCAGCGTGGACAGGGGGCATCCTGAAGCTTTCTTT,CASVDRGHPEAFF,TRBV2,TRBD1,TRBJ1-1,.
TGTGCCAGCAGCCCCCTTACTCGAAACCTCCAAGAGACCCAGTACTTC,CASSPLTRNLQETQYF,TRBV7-2,.,TRBJ2-5,.
TGTGCCAGTAGTATTGGGAATCGCAGGGTACTGCCTGAAGCTTTCTTT,CASSIGNRRVLPEAFF,TRBV19,.,TRBJ1-1,.
TGTGCCAGCAGCCTAACAGGGAACTCTGGAAACACCATATATTTT,CASSLTGNSGNTIYF,TRBV7-2,.,TRBJ1-3,few
TGTGCCAGTAGTATAAGATCACAGGGAGGGTCCGGGGAGCTGTTTTTT,CASSIRSQGGSGELFF,TRBV19,.,TRBJ2-2,.